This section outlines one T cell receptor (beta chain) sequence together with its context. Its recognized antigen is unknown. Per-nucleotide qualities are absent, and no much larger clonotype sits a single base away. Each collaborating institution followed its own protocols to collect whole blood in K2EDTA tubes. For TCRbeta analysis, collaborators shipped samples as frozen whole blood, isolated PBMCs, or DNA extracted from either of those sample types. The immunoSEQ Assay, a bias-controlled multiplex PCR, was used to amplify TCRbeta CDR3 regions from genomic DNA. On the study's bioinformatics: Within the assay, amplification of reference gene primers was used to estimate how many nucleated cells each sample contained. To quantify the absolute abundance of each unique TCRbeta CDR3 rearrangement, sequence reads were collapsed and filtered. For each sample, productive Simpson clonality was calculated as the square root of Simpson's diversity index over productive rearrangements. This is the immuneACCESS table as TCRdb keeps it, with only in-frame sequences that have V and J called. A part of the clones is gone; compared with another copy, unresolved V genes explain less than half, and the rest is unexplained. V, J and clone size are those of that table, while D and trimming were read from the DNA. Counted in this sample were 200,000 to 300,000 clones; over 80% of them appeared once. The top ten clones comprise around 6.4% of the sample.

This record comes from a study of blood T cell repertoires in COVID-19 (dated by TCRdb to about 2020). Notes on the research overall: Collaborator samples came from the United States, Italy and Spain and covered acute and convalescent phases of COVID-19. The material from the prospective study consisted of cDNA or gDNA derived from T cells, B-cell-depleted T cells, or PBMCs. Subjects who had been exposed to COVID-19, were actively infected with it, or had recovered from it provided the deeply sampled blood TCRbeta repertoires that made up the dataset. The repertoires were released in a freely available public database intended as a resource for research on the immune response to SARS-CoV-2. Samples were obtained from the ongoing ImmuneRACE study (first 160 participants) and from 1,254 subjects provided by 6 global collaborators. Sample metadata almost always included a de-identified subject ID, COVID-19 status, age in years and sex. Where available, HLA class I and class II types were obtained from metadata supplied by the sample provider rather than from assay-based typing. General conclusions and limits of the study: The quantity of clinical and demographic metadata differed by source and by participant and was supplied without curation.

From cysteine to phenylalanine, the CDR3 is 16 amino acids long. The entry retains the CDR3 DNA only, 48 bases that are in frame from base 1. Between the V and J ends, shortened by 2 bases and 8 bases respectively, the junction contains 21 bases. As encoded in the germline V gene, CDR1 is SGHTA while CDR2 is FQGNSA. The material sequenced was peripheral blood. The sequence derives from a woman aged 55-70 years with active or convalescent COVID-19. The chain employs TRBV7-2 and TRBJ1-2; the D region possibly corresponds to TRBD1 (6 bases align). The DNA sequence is TGTGCCAGCAGCTTAAACGCCCCCGTGGGGGCAAGGGGCTACACCTTC. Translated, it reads CASSLNAPVGARGYTF.